The 7 T cell receptor beta chains given below trace back to one sample, sequenced in a study of cytomegalovirus exposure and HLA in healthy donors. The PCR had 60 Vbeta and 13 Jbeta primers. Clones were sequenced by immunoSEQ multiplex PCR, and TCRdb holds only the in-frame ones, with some missing. This sample carries about 150,000 clones, approximately 86% of them seen once, and the ten largest clones take around 6.6%. Specimen: PBMCs. These receptors all come from a woman in her forties or fifties in good health and CMV-seropositive.

The rearrangement joins TRBV28 to TRBJ2-7; D possibly corresponds to TRBD2 (6 bases). With 6 bases removed from V and 3 bases from J, the gap between germline ends came to 9 bases. This CDR3 is built from 12 residues. Per the germline V gene, CDR1 is MDHEN and CDR2 is SYDVKM. CDR3 sequence: CASRAGIYEQYF. Written as DNA, the CDR3 is TGTGCCAGCAGGGCGGGGATCTACGAGCAGTACTTC.

The rearrangement uses TRBV25-1 and TRBJ2-7; the match to TRBD2 covers 7 bases. CDR1 and CDR2 from the germline V gene are MGHDK and SYGVNS. The CDR3 extends over 14 amino acids. V was clipped by 2 bases and J by 7 bases; unmatched bases: 8. CDR3 DNA: TGTGCCAGCAGTGAAGGAGGGAGGGTGGGGGAGCAGTACTTC. It yields the protein CASSEGGRVGEQYF.

The genes are TRBV6-6 and TRBJ2-3; 8 bases align to TRBD2. The junction had 13 bases not matched to a gene; V was cut back by 6 bases and J by 5 bases. The CDR3 covers 16 residues. Germline V lookup: CDR1 MNHNY, CDR2 SVGAGI (reference sequence). The CDR3 nucleotides are TGTGCCAGCAGGGATTCGACCGGGGGGGCAGTAGATACGCAGTATTTT. It is translated as CASRDSTGGAVDTQYF.

This chain connects TRBV7-6 to TRBJ2-7; a possible D gene is TRBD1 (6 bases). Germline-derived CDR1 and CDR2 are SGHVS and FNYEAQ. The CDR3 has 13 amino acids. V was shortened by 6 bases and J by 4 bases, with 13 bases between the two germline ends. The CDR3 reads CASSFGQTYEQYF. The DNA of the CDR3 is TGTGCCAGCAGTTTTGGACAGACGTACGAGCAGTACTTC.

This rearrangement joins TRBV15 to TRBJ2-7, with unresolved D. This CDR3 is 13 amino acids long. Per germline, CDR1 LNHNV and CDR2 YYDKDF (reference sequence). Deletions cut 2 bases from V and 2 bases from J, with 7 bases between. DNA for the CDR3: TGTGCCACCAGCAGATCAGCGACCTACGAGCAGTACTTC. As protein: CATSRSATYEQYF.

The chain is built from TRBV5-5 and TRBJ2-3; D is perhaps TRBD1 (5 bases). Trimming removed 1 base from V and 0 bases from J, with 12 bases in between. Germline CDR1 is SGHKS and CDR2 is YYEKEE (reference sequence). This CDR3 is 16 amino acids long. The CDR3 DNA reads TGTGCCAGCAGCTTGAATGGGGCAGGCAGCACAGATACGCAGTATTTT. Its translation is CASSLNGAGSTDTQYF.

The chain uses TRBV9 and TRBJ2-3, with TRBD2 matching over 10 bases. This CDR3 has 18 residues. The junction had 12 bases not matched to a gene; V was cut back by 3 bases and J by 2 bases. Germline V CDR1 and CDR2: SGDLS, YYNGEE. The CDR3 is CASSAPLSAGGHTDTQYF. The CDR3 DNA reads as TGTGCCAGCAGCGCCCCCCTCTCAGCGGGGGGGCACACAGATACGCAGTATTTT.